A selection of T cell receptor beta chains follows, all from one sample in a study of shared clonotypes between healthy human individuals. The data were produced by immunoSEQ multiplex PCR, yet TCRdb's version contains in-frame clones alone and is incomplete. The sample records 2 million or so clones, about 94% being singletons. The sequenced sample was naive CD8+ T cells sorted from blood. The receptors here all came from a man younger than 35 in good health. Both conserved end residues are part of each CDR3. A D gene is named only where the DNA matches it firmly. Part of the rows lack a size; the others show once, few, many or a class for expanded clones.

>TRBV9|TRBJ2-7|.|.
CASSGESEQDPSSYEQYF
TGTGCCAGCAGCGGAGAGAGCGAACAGGACCCCAGCTCCTACGAGCAGTACTTC
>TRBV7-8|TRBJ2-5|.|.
CASSNLQETQYF
TGTGCCAGCAGTAACCTTCAAGAGACCCAGTACTTC
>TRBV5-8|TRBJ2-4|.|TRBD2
CASSLGRTETGGENIQYF
TGTGCCAGCAGCTTGGGGAGGACCGAAACGGGAGGGGAAAACATTCAGTACTTC
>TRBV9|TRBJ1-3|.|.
CASSQGTASGNTIYF
TGTGCCAGCAGCCAGGGCACTGCTTCTGGAAACACCATATATTTT
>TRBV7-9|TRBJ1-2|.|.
CASSPLTSWASNYGYTF
TGTGCCAGCAGCCCCCTCACGAGCTGGGCATCTAACTATGGCTACACCTTC
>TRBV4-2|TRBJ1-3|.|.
CASSQEREGLRNTIYF
TGTGCCAGCAGCCAAGAAAGGGAAGGCTTAAGGAACACCATATATTTT
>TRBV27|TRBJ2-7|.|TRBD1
CASSPFVTGRGEQYF
TGTGCCAGCAGTCCTTTTGTGACAGGGAGAGGCGAGCAGTACTTC
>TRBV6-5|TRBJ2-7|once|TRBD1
CASREQGASYEQYF
TGTGCCAGCAGAGAACAGGGGGCCTCCTACGAGCAGTACTTC
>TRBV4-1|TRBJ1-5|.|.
CASSREAYSNQPQHF
TGCGCCAGCAGCCGGGAGGCTTATAGCAATCAGCCCCAGCATTTT
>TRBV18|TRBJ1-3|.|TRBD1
CASSPGQGVGNTIYF
TGTGCCAGCTCACCGGGACAGGGAGTCGGAAACACCATATATTTT
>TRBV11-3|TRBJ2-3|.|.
CASSLVGDTQYF
TGTGCCAGCAGCTTAGTTGGAGATACGCAGTATTTT
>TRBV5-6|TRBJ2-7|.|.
CASSLAGLTYEQYF
TGTGCCAGCAGCTTGGCAGGGCTTACCTACGAGCAGTACTTC
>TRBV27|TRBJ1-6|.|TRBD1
CASSLILGQGLSPLHF
TGTGCCAGCAGTTTAATTCTGGGACAGGGGTTGTCACCCCTCCACTTT
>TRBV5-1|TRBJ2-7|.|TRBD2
CASSLVAGGPGIAYEQYF
TGCGCCAGCAGCTTGGTGGCGGGAGGGCCGGGGATAGCCTACGAGCAGTACTTC
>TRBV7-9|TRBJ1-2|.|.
CASSPGGRRDPYGYTF
TGTGCCAGCAGCCCAGGAGGACGAAGAGACCCCTATGGCTACACCTTC
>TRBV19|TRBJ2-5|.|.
CASSMAGGVQETQYF
TGTGCCAGTAGTATGGCAGGAGGGGTGCAAGAGACCCAGTACTTC
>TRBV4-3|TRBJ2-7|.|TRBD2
CASSQGSSGISYEQYF
TGCGCCAGCAGCCAAGGATCTAGCGGGATATCCTACGAGCAGTACTTC
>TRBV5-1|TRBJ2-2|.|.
CASSWSLGELFF
TGCGCCAGCAGCTGGTCATTGGGGGAGCTGTTTTTT
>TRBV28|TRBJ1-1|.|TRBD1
CASSSLDRGMNTEAFF
TGTGCCAGCAGTTCCCTGGACAGGGGAATGAACACTGAAGCTTTCTTT
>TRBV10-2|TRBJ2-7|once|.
CASSEMDAAEQYF
TGCGCCAGCAGCGAAATGGACGCGGCCGAGCAGTACTTC
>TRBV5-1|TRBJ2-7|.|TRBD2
CASSREGYEQYF
TGCGCCAGCAGCCGGGAGGGGTACGAGCAGTACTTC
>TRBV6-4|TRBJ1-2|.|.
CASSLAFPVEVNGGYTF
TGTGCCAGCAGTTTAGCGTTCCCTGTTGAGGTCAACGGGGGCTACACCTTC
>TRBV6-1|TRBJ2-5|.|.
CASSEAPPGIQETQYF
TGTGCCAGCAGTGAGGCTCCCCCAGGGATCCAAGAGACCCAGTACTTC
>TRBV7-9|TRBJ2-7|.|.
CASSLVQGFEQYF
TGTGCCAGCAGCTTGGTACAGGGCTTCGAGCAGTACTTC
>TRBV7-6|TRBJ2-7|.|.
CASSLGQGSSYEQYF
TGTGCCAGCAGCTTAGGACAAGGTAGCTCCTACGAGCAGTACTTC
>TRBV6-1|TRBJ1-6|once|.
CASSEIIRGFYNSPLHF
TGTGCCAGCAGTGAGATTATTAGGGGGTTCTATAATTCACCCCTCCACTTT
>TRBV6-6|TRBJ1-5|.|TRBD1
CASRSTGGMDQPQHF
TGTGCCAGCAGATCCACAGGGGGAATGGATCAGCCCCAGCATTTT
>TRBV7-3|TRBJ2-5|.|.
CASSLDHVAGTQYF
TGTGCCAGCAGCTTAGATCATGTTGCCGGGACCCAGTACTTC
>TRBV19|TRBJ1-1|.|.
CASSIGPESLGTEAFF
TGTGCCAGTAGTATTGGGCCAGAGTCACTAGGAACTGAAGCTTTCTTT
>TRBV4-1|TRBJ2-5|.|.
CASSQFLSSGETQYF
TGCGCCAGCAGCCAATTCCTCTCCTCGGGAGAGACCCAGTACTTC
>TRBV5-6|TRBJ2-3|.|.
CASSLGGSSTDTQYF
TGTGCCAGCAGCTTGGGGGGATCTAGCACAGATACGCAGTATTTT
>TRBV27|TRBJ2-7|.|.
CASGPGEVYEQYF
TGTGCCAGCGGACCTGGGGAGGTGTACGAGCAGTACTTC
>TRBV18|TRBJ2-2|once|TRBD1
CASSPAGTAITGELFF
TGTGCCAGCTCACCAGCCGGGACAGCGATTACCGGGGAGCTGTTTTTT
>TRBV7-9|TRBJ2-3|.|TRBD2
CASSLAPGGPTDTQYF
TGTGCCAGCAGCTTAGCCCCGGGAGGACCCACAGATACGCAGTATTTT
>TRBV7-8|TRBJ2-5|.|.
CASSLEDWEETQYF
TGTGCCAGCAGCTTAGAAGACTGGGAAGAGACCCAGTACTTC
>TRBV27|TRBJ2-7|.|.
CASKGGGNEQYF
TGTGCCAGCAAAGGAGGGGGAAACGAGCAGTACTTC
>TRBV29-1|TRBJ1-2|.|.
CSSDGLGQGDNYGYTF
TGCAGCTCGGACGGATTGGGGCAGGGAGACAACTATGGCTACACCTTC
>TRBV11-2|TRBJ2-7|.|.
CASSLIPGESYEQYF
TGTGCCAGCAGCTTAATCCCGGGGGAATCCTACGAGCAGTACTTC
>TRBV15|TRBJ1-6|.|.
CATSRAKGSYNSPLHF
TGTGCCACCAGCAGAGCGAAGGGGAGCTATAATTCACCCCTCCACTTT
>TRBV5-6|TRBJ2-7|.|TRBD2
CASSWEPSGNLEQYF
TGTGCCAGCAGCTGGGAACCTAGCGGGAATCTCGAGCAGTACTTC
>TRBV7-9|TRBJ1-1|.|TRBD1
CASSDESTGGMNTEAFF
TGTGCCAGCAGCGACGAATCTACAGGGGGGATGAACACTGAAGCTTTCTTT
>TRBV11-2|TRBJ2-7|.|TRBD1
CASSLWTGAEQYF
TGTGCCAGCAGCTTATGGACAGGGGCCGAGCAGTACTTC
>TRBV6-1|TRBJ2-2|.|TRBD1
CARGQENTGELFF
TGTGCCAGGGGACAGGAAAACACCGGGGAGCTGTTTTTT
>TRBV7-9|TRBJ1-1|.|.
CASSARGGASRNTEAFF
TGTGCCAGCAGCGCTCGGGGGGGCGCGAGCAGGAACACTGAAGCTTTCTTT
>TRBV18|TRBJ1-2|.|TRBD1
CASSPETGNYGYTF
TGTGCCAGCTCACCCGAGACAGGGAACTATGGCTACACCTTC
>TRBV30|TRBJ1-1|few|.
CAWSGGGYTEAFF
TGTGCCTGGAGCGGGGGAGGGTACACTGAAGCTTTCTTT
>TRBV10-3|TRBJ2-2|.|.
CAARGTGSGTGELFF
TGTGCCGCCCGGGGCACTGGATCGGGGACCGGGGAGCTGTTTTTT
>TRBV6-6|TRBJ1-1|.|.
CASSYWAGLNTEAFF
TGTGCCAGCAGTTACTGGGCAGGGTTGAACACTGAAGCTTTCTTT
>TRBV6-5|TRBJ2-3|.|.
CASSYTGASTDTQYF
TGTGCCAGCAGTTACACTGGGGCGAGCACAGATACGCAGTATTTT
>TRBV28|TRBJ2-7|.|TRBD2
CASTNPGREANYEQYF
TGTGCCAGCACCAATCCCGGGCGGGAGGCTAACTACGAGCAGTACTTC
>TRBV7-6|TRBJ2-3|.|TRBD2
CASSNAGGPGTDTQYF
TGTGCCAGCAGTAATGCGGGGGGGCCTGGCACAGATACGCAGTATTTT
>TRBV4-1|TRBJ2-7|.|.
CASSQDQGTYEQYF
TGCGCCAGCAGCCAAGATCAGGGAACATACGAGCAGTACTTC
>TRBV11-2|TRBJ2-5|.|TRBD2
CASSLVSRLAALGGETQYF
TGTGCCAGCAGCTTAGTATCTAGGCTAGCGGCCCTGGGGGGAGAGACCCAGTACTTC
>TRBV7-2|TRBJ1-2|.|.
CASSLARKGNRYGYTF
TGTGCCAGCAGCTTAGCGCGGAAGGGAAATCGCTATGGCTACACCTTC
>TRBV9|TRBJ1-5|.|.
CASSVEGGQPQHF
TGTGCCAGCAGCGTAGAGGGGGGACAGCCCCAGCATTTT
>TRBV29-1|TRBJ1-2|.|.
CSVPSAVFGGYTF
TGCAGCGTTCCCTCGGCGGTTTTTGGTGGCTACACCTTC
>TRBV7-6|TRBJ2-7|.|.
CASSLGTVVYEQYF
TGTGCCAGCAGCTTAGGGACGGTCGTTTACGAGCAGTACTTC